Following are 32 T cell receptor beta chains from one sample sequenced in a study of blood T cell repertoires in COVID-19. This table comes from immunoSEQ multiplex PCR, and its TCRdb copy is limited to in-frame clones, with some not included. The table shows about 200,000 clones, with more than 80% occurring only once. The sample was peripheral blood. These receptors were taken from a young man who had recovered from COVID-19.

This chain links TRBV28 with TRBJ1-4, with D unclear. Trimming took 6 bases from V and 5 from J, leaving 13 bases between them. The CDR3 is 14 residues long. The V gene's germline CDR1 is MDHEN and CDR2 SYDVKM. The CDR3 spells CASSPRSPNEKLFF. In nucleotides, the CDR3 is TGTGCCAGCAGCCCTCGGTCTCCCAATGAAAAACTGTTTTTT.

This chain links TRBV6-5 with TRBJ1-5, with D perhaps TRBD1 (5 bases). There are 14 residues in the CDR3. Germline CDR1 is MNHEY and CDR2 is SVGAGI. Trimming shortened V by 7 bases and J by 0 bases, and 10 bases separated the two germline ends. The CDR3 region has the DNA TGTGCCAGCATGGCAGGGTATAGCAATCAGCCCCAGCATTTT. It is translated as CASMAGYSNQPQHF.

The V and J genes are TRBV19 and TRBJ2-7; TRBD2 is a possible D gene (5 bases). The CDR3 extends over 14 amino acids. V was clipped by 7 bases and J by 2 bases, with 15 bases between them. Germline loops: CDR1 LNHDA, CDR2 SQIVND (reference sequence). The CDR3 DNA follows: TGTGCCAGTAAGAGGGCTGTAGGCCCCTACGAGCAGTACTTC. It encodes CASKRAVGPYEQYF.

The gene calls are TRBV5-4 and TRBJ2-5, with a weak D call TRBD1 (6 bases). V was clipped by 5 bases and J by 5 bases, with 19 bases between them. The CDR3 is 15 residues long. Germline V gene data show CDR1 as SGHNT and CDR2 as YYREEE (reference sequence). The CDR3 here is CASRYRQALGETQYF. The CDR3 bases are TGTGCCAGCAGGTACCGACAGGCTTTGGGGGAGACCCAGTACTTC.

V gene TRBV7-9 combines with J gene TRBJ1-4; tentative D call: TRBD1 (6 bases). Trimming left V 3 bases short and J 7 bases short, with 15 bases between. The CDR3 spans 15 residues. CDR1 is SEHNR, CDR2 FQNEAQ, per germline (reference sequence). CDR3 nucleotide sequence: TGTGCCAGCAGCTTCAGAGGACAGCGGGGTGAAAAACTGTTTTTT. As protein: CASSFRGQRGEKLFF. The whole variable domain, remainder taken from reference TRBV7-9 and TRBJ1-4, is DTGVSQNPRHKITKRGQNVTFRCDPISEHNRLYWYRQTLGQGPEFLTYFQNEAQLEKSRLLSDRFSAERPKGSFSTLEIQRTEQGDSAMYLCASSFRGQRGEKLFFGSGTQLSVL.

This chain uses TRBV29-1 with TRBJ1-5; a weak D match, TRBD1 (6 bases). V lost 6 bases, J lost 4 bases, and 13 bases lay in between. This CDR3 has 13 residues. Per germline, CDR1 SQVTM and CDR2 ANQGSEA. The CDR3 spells CSVTKGGNQPQHF. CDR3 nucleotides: TGCAGCGTCACAAAGGGGGGGAATCAGCCCCAGCATTTT.

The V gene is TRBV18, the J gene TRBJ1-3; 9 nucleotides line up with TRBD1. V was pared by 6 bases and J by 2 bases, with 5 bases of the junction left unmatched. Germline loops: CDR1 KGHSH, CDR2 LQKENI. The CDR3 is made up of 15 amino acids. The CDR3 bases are TGTGCCAGCTCGGGTACAGGGGGCACTGGAAACACCATATATTTT. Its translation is CASSGTGGTGNTIYF.

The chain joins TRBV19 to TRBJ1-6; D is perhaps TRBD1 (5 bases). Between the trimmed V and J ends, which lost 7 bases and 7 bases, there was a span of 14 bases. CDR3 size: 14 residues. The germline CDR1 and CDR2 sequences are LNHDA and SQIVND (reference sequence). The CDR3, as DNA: TGTGCCAGTACCGCGGACACCAGAAATTCACCCCTCCACTTT. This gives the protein CASTADTRNSPLHF.

CDR3 sequence: CATSRRLFGGMGQPQHF. The DNA for the CDR3 is TGTGCCACCAGCAGGCGACTCTTCGGGGGGATGGGACAGCCCCAGCATTTT. The chain joins TRBV15 to TRBJ1-5; D may be TRBD1 (5 bases). CDR1 and CDR2 (germline): LNHNV, YYDKDF (reference sequence). The CDR3 spans 17 residues. Trimming left V 3 bases short and J 7 bases short, with 22 bases between.

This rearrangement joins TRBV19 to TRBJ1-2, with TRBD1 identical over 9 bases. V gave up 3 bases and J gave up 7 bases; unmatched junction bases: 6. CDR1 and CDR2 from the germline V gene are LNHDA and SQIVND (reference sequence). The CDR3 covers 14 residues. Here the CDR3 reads CASSMDRGVGGYTF. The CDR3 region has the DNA TGTGCCAGTAGTATGGACAGGGGAGTCGGTGGCTACACCTTC.

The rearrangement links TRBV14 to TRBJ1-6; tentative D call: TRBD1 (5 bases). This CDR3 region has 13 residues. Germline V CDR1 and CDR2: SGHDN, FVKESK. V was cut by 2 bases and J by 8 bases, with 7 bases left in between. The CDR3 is CASSQQGHSPLHF. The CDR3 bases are TGTGCCAGCAGCCAACAGGGTCATTCACCCCTCCACTTT.

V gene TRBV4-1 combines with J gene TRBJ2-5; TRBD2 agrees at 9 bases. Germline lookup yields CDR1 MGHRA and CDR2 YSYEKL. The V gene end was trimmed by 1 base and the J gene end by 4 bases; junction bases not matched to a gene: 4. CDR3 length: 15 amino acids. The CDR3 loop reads CASSQASGISETQYF. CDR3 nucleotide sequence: TGCGCCAGCAGCCAAGCTAGCGGGATTTCAGAGACCCAGTACTTC.

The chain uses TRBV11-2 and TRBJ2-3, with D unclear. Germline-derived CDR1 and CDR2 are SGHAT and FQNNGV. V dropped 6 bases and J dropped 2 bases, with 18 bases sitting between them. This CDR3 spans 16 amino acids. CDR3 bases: TGTGCCAGCAGTCCCTGGGCCGGCAGAGACACAGATACGCAGTATTTT. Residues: CASSPWAGRDTDTQYF.

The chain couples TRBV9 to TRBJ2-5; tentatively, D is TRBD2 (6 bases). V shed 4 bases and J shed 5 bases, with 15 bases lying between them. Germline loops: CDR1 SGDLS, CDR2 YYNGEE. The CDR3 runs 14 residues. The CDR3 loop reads CASSPAGAGETQYF. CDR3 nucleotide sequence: TGTGCCAGCAGCCCGGCCGGGGCGGGGGAGACCCAGTACTTC. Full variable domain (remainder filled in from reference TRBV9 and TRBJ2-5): DSGVTQTPKHLITATGQRVTLRCSPRSGDLSVYWYQQSLDQGLQFLIQYYNGEERAKGNILERFSAQQFPDLHSELNLSSLELGDSALYFCASSPAGAGETQYFGPGTRLLVL.

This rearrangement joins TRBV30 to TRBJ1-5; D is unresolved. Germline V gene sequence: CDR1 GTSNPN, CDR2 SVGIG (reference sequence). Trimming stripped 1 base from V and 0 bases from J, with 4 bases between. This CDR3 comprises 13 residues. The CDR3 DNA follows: TGTGCCTGGAGTGCGGGTAGCAATCAGCCCCAGCATTTT. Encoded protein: CAWSAGSNQPQHF.

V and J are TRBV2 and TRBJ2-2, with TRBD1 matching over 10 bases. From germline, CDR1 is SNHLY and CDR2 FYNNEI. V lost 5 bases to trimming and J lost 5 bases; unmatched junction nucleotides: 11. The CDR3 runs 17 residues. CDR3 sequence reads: CASSFPGQGISTGELFF. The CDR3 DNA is TGTGCCAGCAGTTTCCCGGGACAGGGGATAAGTACCGGGGAGCTGTTTTTT.

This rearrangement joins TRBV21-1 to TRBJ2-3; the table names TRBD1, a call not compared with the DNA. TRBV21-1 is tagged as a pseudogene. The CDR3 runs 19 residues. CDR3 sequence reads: CASSKEKLLQGTGVLAQYF. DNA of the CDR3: TGTGCCAGCAGCAAAGAGAAACTCTTACAGGGGACAGGGGTTCTCGCGCAGTATTTT.

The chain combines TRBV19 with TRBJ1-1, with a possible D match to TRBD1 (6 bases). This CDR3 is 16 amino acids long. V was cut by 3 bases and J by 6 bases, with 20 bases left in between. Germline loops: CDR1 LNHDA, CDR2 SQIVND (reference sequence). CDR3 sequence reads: CASSMADRRVLAEAFF. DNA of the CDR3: TGTGCCAGTAGTATGGCCGACAGGCGGGTACTCGCTGAAGCTTTCTTT.

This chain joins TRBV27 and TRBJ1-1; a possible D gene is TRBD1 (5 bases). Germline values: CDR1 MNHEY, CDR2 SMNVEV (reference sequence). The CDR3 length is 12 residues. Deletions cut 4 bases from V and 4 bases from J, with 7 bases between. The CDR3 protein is CASSWGGTEAFF. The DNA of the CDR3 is TGTGCCAGCAGTTGGGGGGGCACTGAAGCTTTCTTT.

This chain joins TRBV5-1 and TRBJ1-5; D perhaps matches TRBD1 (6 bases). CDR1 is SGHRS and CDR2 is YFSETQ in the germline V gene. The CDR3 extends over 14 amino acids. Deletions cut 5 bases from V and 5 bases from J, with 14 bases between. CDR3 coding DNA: TGCGCCAGCAGACACAGGGAAGGTGATCAGCCCCAGCATTTT. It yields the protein CASRHREGDQPQHF.

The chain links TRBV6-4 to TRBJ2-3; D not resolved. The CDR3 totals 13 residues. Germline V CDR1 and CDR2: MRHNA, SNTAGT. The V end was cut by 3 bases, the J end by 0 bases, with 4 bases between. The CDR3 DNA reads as TGTGCCAGCAGTGATTTAAGCACAGATACGCAGTATTTT. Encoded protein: CASSDLSTDTQYF.

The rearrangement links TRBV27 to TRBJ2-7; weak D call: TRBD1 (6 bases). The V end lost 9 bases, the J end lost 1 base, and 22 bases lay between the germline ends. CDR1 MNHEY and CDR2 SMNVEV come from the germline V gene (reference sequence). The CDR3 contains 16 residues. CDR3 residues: CASITPGTSESYEQYF. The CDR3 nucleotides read TGTGCCAGTATAACTCCCGGGACATCCGAATCCTACGAGCAGTACTTC.

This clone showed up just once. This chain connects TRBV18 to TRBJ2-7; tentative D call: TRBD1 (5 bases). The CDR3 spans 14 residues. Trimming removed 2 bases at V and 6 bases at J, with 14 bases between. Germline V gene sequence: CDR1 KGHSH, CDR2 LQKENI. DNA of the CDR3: TGTGCCAGCTCACCAGGTCGACAGCCCGGCGAGCAGTACTTC. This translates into CASSPGRQPGEQYF.

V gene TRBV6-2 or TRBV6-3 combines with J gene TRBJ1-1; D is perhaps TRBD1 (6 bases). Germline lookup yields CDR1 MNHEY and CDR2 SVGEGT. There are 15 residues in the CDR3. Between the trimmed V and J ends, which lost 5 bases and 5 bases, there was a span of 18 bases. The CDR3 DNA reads TGTGCCAGCAGTACACAGGGTAAAGGAGAAACTGAAGCTTTCTTT. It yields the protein CASSTQGKGETEAFF.

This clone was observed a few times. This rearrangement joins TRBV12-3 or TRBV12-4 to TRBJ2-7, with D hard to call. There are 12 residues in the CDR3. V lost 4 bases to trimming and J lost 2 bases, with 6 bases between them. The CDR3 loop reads CASSYSPYEQYF. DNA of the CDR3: TGTGCCAGCAGTTATAGTCCCTACGAGCAGTACTTC.

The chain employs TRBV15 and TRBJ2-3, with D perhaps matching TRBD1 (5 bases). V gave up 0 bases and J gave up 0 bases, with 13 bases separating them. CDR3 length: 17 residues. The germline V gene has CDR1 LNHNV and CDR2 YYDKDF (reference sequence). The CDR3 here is CATSRDSKGLSTDTQYF. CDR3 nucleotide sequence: TGTGCCACCAGCAGAGATTCTAAGGGGTTGAGCACAGATACGCAGTATTTT. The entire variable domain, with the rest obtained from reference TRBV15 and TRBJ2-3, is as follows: DAMVIQNPRYQVTQFGKPVTLSCSQTLNHNVMYWYQQKSSQAPKLLFHYYDKDFNNEADTPDNFQSRRPNTSFCFLDIRSPGLGDTAMYLCATSRDSKGLSTDTQYFGPGTRLTVL.

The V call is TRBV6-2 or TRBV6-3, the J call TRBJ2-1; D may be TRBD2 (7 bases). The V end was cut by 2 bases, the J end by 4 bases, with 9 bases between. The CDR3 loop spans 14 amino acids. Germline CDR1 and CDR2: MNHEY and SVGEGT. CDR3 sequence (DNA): TGTGCCAGCAGTTACAGGGGGGGGTACAATGAGCAGTTCTTC. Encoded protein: CASSYRGGYNEQFF.

This CDR3 is CASSLGTVGNEQFF. Written as DNA, the CDR3 is TGTGCCAGCAGCTTGGGAACAGTAGGAAATGAGCAGTTCTTC. The chain recombines TRBV5-4 with TRBJ2-1; D is unresolved. CDR3 length: 14 amino acids. V was pared by 0 bases and J by 7 bases, with 11 bases between. The germline CDR1 and CDR2 sequences are SGHNT and YYREEE (reference sequence). The full variable domain, rest sourced from reference TRBV5-4 and TRBJ2-1, is ETGVTQSPTHLIKTRGQQVTLRCSSQSGHNTVSWYQQALGQGPQFIFQYYREEENGRGNFPPRFSGLQFPNYSSELNVNALELDDSALYLCASSLGTVGNEQFFGPGTRLTVL.

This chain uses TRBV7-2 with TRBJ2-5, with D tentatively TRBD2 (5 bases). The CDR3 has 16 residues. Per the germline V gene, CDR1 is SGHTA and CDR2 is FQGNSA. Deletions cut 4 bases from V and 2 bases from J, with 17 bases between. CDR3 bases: TGTGCCAGCAGCTCGAGGGAAGCTCTCACACAAGAGACCCAGTACTTC. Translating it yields CASSSREALTQETQYF.

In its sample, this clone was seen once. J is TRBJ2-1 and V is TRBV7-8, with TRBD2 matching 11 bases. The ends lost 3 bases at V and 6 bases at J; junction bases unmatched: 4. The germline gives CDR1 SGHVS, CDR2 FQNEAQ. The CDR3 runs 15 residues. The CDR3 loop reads CASSFTSGGVNEQFF. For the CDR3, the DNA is TGTGCCAGCAGCTTCACTAGCGGGGGAGTCAATGAGCAGTTCTTC.

This CDR3 is CAWSLMTGLTDTQYF. In DNA form, the CDR3 reads TGTGCCTGGAGTCTCATGACGGGGTTGACAGATACGCAGTATTTT. The V and J genes are TRBV30 and TRBJ2-3; TRBD2 might be the D (5 bases). The germline V and J ends were trimmed by 2 bases and 3 bases, with 15 bases remaining between them. CDR1 is GTSNPN, CDR2 SVGIG, per germline (reference sequence). There are 15 residues in the CDR3. The variable domain in full, with the rest retrieved from reference TRBV30 and TRBJ2-3, is SQTIHQWPATLVQPVGSPLSLECTVEGTSNPNLYWYRQAAGRGLQLLFYSVGIGQISSEVPQNLSASRPQDRQFILSSKKLLLSDSGFYLCAWSLMTGLTDTQYFGPGTRLTVL.

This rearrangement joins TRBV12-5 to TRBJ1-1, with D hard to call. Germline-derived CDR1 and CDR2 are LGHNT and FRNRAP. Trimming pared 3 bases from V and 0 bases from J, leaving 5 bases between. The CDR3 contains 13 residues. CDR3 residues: CASGFGVNTEAFF. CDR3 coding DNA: TGTGCTAGTGGTTTCGGAGTGAACACTGAAGCTTTCTTT.